A single T cell receptor beta chain is shown here with its context. This clone was counted a few times. It has no known antigen specificity. No base-level quality is on record; no much larger clone is a single base apart. Reading from cysteine to phenylalanine, the CDR3 counts 14 amino acids. The retained sequence is limited to the CDR3, 42 bases, with the frame set at the first base. The junction shows trimming of 5 bases on V and 7 bases on J, plus 15 bases between the germline ends. CDR1 and CDR2 are read off the germline V gene as SGHRS and YFSETQ. This entry belongs to a study of T cell responses to AZD1222 COVID-19 vaccine (dated by TCRdb to the early 2020s). Notes on the research overall: TCR sequencing covered fewer than 250 trial participants: roughly 200 given two doses of AZD1222 and about 26 given two doses of MenACWY control vaccine. Enrollment into the trials was organized by age into subgroups of 18-55, 56-69 and 70-plus years, and those subgroups contained 148, 28 and 57 TCR-sequenced participants, respectively.

The CDR3 regions of human TCRbeta chains were analyzed by immunosequencing. On the authors' methods: Repertoire TCRs were checked for matches against a reference library of SARS-CoV-2-specific TCRs that had been generated using the MIRA antigen-specificity platform. Breadth was defined as the fraction of unique TCRs that were SARS-CoV-2-associated. Depth was defined as the fraction of total T cells that were SARS-CoV-2-associated. Using the MIRA data, each spike-specific TCR was mapped to the spike region that the TCR reacts to and placed in a CD4 or CD8 class. Log10-transformed breadth and depth values were compared by one-way ANOVA with Sidak's multiple comparisons tests. What TCRdb holds here is the immuneACCESS table cut down to in-frame rearrangements. Part of the clones is not present; checked against another copy, under half of the missing clones reflect an unresolved V gene, and the others are unexplained. That table is the source of V, J and clone size, and D and trimming were worked out from the DNA. Within this sample are 91,000 or so clones, with approximately 90% of them counted one time only. The ten most abundant clones make up roughly 3.1% of the sample.

What this sample's time point label stands for: about 28 days (+/-7) after the second vaccine dose. AZD1222 recipients given second doses at about 4 weeks or at about 12 weeks were pooled, since spike-specific TCR depth and breadth were not found to differ between the two schedules. Vaccinee samples came from UK trials COV001 and COV002, including a single-blind randomized controlled phase 2/3 trial of AZD1222 (ChAdOx1 nCoV-19) in healthy adults. For TCRbeta chain sequencing, PBMC samples from trial participants were taken at day 0 and at day 28 after the second dose. What the study reported, not specific to this receptor: In the small 56-69-year group, the increase in depth fell short of significance, most likely because of low power. Nearly half of unique spike-specific TCRs reportedly recognized epitopes outside regions mutated in the B.1.351 and B.1.1.7 variants. Conclusions about previously exposed vaccinees are limited, since just five or six AZD1222 recipients were seropositive for SARS-CoV-2 at baseline. Because no day 14 peak-response samples were available, repertoires were characterized only after the peak T cell response. After two AZD1222 doses, spike-specific TCR breadth and depth were significantly higher than at day 0 and than in MenACWY recipients. Most participants were white British and females outnumbered males, and the authors suggested that clonal diversity may have been underestimated. CD4 TCRs associated with the vaccine covered the entire spike protein, and the dominant responses were in regions 160-218 and 743-854.

The receptor's source is an adult who received the AZD1222 COVID-19 vaccine. The chain was built from TRBV5-1 and TRBJ1-4; a tentative D call is TRBD1 (6 bases match). The sample here was peripheral blood, taken 28 days after the second AZD1222 dose. The CDR3 region has the sequence CASSRDGGGEKLFF. DNA sequence: TGCGCCAGCAGTCGGGACGGAGGGGGTGAAAAACTGTTTTTT.